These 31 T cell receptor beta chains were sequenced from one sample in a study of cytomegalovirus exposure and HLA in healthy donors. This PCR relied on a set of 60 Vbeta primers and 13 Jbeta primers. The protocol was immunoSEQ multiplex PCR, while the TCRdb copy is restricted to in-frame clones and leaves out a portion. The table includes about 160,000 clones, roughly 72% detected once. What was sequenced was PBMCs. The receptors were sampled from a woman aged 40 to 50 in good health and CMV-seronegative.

This CDR3 reads CASTDRGGSNQPQHF. CDR3 DNA sequence: TGTGCCAGTACCGATAGGGGGGGGAGCAATCAGCCCCAGCATTTT. This sequence joins TRBV19 and TRBJ1-5, with D maybe TRBD1 (6 bases). This CDR3 contains 15 residues. Germline V gene lookup returns CDR1 LNHDA and CDR2 SQIVND (reference sequence). V lost 7 bases, J lost 1 base, and 14 bases lay in between.

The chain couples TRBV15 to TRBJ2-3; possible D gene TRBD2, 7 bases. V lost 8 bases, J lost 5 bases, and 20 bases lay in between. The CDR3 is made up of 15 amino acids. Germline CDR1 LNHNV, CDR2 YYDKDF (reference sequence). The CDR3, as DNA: TGTGCCACCTCTTTAGGGGGGGGCACGGTAGATACGCAGTATTTT. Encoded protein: CATSLGGGTVDTQYF.

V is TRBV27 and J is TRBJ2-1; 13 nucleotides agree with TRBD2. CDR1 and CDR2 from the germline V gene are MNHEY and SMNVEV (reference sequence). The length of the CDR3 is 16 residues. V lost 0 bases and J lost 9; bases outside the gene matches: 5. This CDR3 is CASSLSTSGRRGEQFF. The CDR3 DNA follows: TGTGCCAGCAGTTTATCGACTAGCGGGAGGAGGGGTGAGCAGTTCTTC.

The CDR3 reads CASSSRRDYQETQYF. CDR3 in DNA: TGTGCCAGCAGTTCGAGGAGAGACTACCAAGAGACCCAGTACTTC. This chain connects TRBV28 to TRBJ2-5; no firm D call. Germline CDR1 reads MDHEN; CDR2 reads SYDVKM. V was pared by 4 bases and J by 0 bases, with 12 bases between. The CDR3 loop spans 15 amino acids.

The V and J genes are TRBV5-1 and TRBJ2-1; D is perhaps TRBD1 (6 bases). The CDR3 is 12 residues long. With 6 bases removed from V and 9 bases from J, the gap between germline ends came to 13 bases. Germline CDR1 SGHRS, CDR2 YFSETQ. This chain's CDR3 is CASNSAGVEQFF. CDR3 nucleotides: TGCGCCAGCAACTCGGCAGGGGTTGAGCAGTTCTTC.

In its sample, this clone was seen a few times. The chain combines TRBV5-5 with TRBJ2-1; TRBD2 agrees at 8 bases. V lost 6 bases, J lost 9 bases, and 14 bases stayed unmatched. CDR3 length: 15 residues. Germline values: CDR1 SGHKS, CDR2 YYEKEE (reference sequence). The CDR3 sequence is CASNFEYPGGGEQFF. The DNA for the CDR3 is TGTGCCAGCAACTTTGAATACCCGGGAGGGGGTGAGCAGTTCTTC.

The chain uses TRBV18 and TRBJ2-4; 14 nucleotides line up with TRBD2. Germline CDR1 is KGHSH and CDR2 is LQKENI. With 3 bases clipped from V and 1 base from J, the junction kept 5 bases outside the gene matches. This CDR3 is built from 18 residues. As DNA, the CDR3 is TGTGCCAGCTCACCGGGACTAGCGGGAGCTAGGGCCAAAAACATTCAGTACTTC. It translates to CASSPGLAGARAKNIQYF.

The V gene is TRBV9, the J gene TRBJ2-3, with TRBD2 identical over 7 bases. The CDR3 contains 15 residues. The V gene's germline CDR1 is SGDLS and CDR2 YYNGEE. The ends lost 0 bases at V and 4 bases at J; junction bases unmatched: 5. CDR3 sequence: CASSVVSGGPDTQYF. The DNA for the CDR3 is TGTGCCAGCAGCGTAGTTTCGGGAGGCCCAGATACGCAGTATTTT.

The CDR3 loop is CASSISRQRESPRAKNIQYF. DNA of the CDR3: TGTGCCAGTAGTATTTCCCGTCAGCGGGAGTCCCCAAGGGCCAAAAACATTCAGTACTTC. The chain links TRBV19 to TRBJ2-4; 8 bases agree with TRBD2. V shed 3 bases and J 1 base; nucleotides not matched to a gene: 17. The CDR3 has 20 amino acids. CDR1 and CDR2 (germline): LNHDA, SQIVND (reference sequence).

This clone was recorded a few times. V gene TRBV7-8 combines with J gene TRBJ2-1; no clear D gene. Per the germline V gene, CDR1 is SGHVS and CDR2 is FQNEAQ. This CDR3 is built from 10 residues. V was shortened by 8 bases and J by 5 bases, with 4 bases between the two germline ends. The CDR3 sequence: CASGNNEQFF. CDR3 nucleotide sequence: TGTGCCAGCGGCAACAATGAGCAGTTCTTC.

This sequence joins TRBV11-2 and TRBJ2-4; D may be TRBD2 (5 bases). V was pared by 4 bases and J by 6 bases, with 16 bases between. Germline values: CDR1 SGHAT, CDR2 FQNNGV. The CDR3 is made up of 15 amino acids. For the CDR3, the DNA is TGTGCCAGCAGCTCTTCGACTACCTTCATAAACATTCAGTACTTC. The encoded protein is CASSSSTTFINIQYF.

CDR3 nucleotides: TGTGCCAGCAGCCCTGGGACAGAAAACTATGGCTACACCTTC. It is translated as CASSPGTENYGYTF. This chain joins TRBV7-2 and TRBJ1-2; 7 nucleotides agree with TRBD1. CDR1 is SGHTA, CDR2 FQGNSA, per germline. The CDR3 sequence is 14 residues long. J gave up 2 bases and V 5 bases, and 5 bases lay outside the gene matches.

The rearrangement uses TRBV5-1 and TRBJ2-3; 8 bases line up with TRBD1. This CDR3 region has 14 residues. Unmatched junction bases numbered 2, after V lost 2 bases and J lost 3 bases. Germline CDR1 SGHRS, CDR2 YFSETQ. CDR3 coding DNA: TGCGCCAGCAGCTTTGGACAGGGAACAGATACGCAGTATTTT. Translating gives CASSFGQGTDTQYF.

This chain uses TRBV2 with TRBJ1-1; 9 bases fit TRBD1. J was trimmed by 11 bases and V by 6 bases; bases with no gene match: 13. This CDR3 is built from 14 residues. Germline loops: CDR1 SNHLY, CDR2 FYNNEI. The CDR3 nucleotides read TGTGCCAGCAGCGAGTTTCACACCGGACAGGGGGCTTTCTTT. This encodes CASSEFHTGQGAFF.

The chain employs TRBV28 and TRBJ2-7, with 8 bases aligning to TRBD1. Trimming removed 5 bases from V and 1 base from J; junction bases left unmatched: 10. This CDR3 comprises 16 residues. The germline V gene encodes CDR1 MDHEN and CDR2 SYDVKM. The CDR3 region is CASSIGDRLTSYEQYF. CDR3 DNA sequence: TGTGCCAGCAGTATTGGGGACAGGTTGACTTCCTACGAGCAGTACTTC.

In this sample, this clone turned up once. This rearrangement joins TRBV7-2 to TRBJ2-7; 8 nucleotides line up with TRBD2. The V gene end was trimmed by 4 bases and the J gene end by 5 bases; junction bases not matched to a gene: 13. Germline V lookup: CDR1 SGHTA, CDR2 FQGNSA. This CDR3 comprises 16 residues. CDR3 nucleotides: TGTGCCAGCAGCTCCCCGGGACTAGAATGGCCCGACGAGCAGTACTTC. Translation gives CASSSPGLEWPDEQYF.

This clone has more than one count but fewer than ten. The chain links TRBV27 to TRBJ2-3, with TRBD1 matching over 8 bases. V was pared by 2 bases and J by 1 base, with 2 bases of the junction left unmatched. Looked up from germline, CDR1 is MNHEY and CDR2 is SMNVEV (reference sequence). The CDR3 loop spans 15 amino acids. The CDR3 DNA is TGTGCCAGCAGTTTAGGGGGACAGGGCACAGATACGCAGTATTTT. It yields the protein CASSLGGQGTDTQYF.

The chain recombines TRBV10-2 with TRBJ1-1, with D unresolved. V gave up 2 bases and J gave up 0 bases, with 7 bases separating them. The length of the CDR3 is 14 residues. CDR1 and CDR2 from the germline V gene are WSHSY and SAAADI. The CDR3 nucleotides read TGCGCCAGCAGTGAGCCGGGTTTGAACACTGAAGCTTTCTTT. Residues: CASSEPGLNTEAFF.

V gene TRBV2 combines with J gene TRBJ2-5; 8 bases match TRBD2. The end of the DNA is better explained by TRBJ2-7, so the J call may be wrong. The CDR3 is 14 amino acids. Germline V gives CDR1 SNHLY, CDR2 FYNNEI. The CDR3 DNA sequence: TGTGCCAGCAGGGTAGGAAGCGGGAGCCCCGAGCAGTACTTC. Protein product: CASRVGSGSPEQYF.

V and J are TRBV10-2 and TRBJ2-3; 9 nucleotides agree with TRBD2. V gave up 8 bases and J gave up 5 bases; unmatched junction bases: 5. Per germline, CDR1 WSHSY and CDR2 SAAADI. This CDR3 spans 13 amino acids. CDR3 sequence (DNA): TGCGCCAGCGGGACTAGCCCTAAAGATACGCAGTATTTT. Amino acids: CASGTSPKDTQYF.

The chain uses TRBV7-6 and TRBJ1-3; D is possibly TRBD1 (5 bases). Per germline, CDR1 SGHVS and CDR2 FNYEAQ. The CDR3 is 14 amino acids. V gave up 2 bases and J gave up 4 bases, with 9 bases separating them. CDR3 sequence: CASSLQGSGNTIYF. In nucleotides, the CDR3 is TGTGCCAGCAGCTTACAGGGTTCGGGAAACACCATATATTTT.

DNA of the CDR3: TGCGCCATTTCCGGGCGGGAGGGAGGAAATGAGCAGTTCTTC. Its translation: CAISGREGGNEQFF. V is TRBV23-1 and J is TRBJ2-1; 9 nucleotides align to TRBD2. TRBV23-1 is sorted into the ORF group, with uncertain function. The trim removed 10 bases at V and 7 bases at J, leaving 11 bases unmatched. The CDR3 length is 14 residues.

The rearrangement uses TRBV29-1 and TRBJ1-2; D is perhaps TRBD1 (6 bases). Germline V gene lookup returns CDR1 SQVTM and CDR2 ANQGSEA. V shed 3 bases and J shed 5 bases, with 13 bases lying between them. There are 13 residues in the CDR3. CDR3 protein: CSVERGAVYGYTF. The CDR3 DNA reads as TGCAGCGTTGAGCGGGGGGCTGTGTATGGCTACACCTTC.

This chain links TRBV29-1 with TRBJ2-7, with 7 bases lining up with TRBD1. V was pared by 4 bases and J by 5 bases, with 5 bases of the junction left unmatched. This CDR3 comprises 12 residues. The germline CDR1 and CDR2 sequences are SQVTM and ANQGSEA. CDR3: CSVAGTVDEQYF. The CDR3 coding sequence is TGCAGCGTTGCGGGGACAGTCGACGAGCAGTACTTC.

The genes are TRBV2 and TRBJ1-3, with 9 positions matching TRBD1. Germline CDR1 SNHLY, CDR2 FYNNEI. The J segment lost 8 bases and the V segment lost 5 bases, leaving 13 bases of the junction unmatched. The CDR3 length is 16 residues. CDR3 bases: TGTGCCAGCAGTTCCGGTGAAGGGACAGGGCTAGACACCATATATTTT. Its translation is CASSSGEGTGLDTIYF.

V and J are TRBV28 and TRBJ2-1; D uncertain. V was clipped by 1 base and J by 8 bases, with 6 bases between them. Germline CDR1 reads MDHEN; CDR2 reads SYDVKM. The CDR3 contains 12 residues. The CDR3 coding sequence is TGTGCCAGCAGTTTATTGAGCTATGAGCAGTTCTTC. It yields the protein CASSLLSYEQFF. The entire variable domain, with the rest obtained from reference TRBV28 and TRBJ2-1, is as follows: DVKVTQSSRYLVKRTGEKVFLECVQDMDHENMFWYRQDPGLGLRLIYFSYDVKMKEKGDIPEGYSVSREKKERFSLILESASTNQTSMYLCASSLLSYEQFFGPGTRLTVL.

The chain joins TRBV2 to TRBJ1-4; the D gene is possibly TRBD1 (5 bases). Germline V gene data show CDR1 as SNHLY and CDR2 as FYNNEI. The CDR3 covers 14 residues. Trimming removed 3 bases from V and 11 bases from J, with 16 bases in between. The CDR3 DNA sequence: TGTGCCAGCAGTGATGAGGGAGGGGTAAACAAACTGTTTTTT. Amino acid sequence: CASSDEGGVNKLFF.

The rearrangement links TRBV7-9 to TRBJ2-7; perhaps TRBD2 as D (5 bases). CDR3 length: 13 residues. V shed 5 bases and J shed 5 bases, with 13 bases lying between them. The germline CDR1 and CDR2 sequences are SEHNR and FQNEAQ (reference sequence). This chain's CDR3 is CASSPGKADEQYF. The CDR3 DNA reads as TGTGCCAGCAGCCCCGGGAAGGCGGACGAGCAGTACTTC.

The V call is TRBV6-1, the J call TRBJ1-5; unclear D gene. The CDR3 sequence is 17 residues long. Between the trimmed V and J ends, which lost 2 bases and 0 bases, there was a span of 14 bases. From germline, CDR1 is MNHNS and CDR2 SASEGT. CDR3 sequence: CASSEPLGGYSNQPQHF. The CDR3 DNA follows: TGTGCCAGCAGTGAACCTCTAGGAGGATATAGCAATCAGCCCCAGCATTTT.

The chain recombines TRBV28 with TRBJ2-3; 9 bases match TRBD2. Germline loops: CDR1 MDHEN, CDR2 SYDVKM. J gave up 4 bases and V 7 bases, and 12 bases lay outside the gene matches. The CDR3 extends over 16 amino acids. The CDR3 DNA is TGTGCCAGCACCACTCCCGGGACTAGCAAAGCAGATACGCAGTATTTT. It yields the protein CASTTPGTSKADTQYF.

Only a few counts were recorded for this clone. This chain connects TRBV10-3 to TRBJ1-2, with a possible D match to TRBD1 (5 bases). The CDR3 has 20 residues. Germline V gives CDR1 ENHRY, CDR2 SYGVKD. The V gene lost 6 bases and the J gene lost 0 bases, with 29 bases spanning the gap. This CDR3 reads CAISLTNGGDAHLPNYGYTF. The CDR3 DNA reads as TGTGCCATCAGCCTCACGAACGGGGGGGACGCTCACCTTCCTAACTATGGCTACACCTTC.